This T cell receptor beta chain originates from a study of blood T cell repertoires in COVID-19. As for the study in general: Sample material is recorded as cDNA or gDNA derived from T cells, B-cell-depleted T cells, or PBMCs.

The recovered donors of Cohort 3 showed two negative PCRs, clearance, or symptom resolution. V gave up 0 bases and J gave up 4 bases; unmatched junction bases: 2. The CDR3 extends over 14 amino acids. Per germline, CDR1 MGHRA and CDR2 YSYEKL. Data came from immunoSEQ multiplex PCR; TCRdb stores just in-frame clones and leaves some out. The sample contains about 240,000 clones, more than 85% of which appear only once. The sequencing sample was made of PBMCs or T cells enriched from blood (not recorded which). The chain recombines TRBV4-1 with TRBJ2-7; 8 bases are a match to TRBD1. This sequence was found in a man aged 35 to 55 who had recovered from COVID-19. DNA of the CDR3: TGCGCCAGCAGCCAAGAAACAGGGGGTTACGAGCAGTACTTC. This encodes CASSQETGGYEQYF.